The 9 T cell receptor beta chains below come from one sample, sequenced in a study of blood T cell repertoires in COVID-19. Here immunoSEQ multiplex PCR was the method, and the copy in TCRdb shows in-frame clones only, minus some. The sample shows a few hundred thousand clones, about 83% of them seen only once. Input material: peripheral blood. Receptors were obtained from a man between 45 and 60 years old with active or convalescent COVID-19.

The chain carries TRBV7-2 and TRBJ1-2; maybe TRBD1 (5 bases). Germline values: CDR1 SGHTA, CDR2 FQGNSA. V lost 3 bases, J lost 6 bases, and 26 bases lay in between. The CDR3 runs 18 residues. This CDR3 is CASSFGATVVTIVDGYTF. Written as DNA, the CDR3 is TGTGCCAGCAGCTTTGGGGCCACGGTAGTGACCATCGTTGATGGCTACACCTTC.

As for this clone: The same CDR3 is also encoded by other DNA sequences in this sample. The chain joins TRBV5-1 to TRBJ2-7; 9 positions agree with TRBD2. The CDR3 totals 14 residues. V dropped 2 bases and J dropped 1; count of bases not matched to a gene: 1. Germline V gene lookup returns CDR1 SGHRS and CDR2 YFSETQ. CDR3 DNA sequence: TGCGCCAGCAGCTTAGCGGGGGGTTCCTACGAGCAGTACTTC. Protein sequence: CASSLAGGSYEQYF.

The chain carries TRBV30 and TRBJ1-6; tentatively, D is TRBD1 (6 bases). This CDR3 is built from 13 residues. The germline V and J ends were trimmed by 7 bases and 10 bases, with 17 bases remaining between them. Germline V gene sequence: CDR1 GTSNPN, CDR2 SVGIG (reference sequence). The CDR3 spells CASTHRVESPLHF. The CDR3 DNA reads as TGTGCCTCAACACACAGGGTCGAGTCACCCCTCCACTTT. The variable domain in full, completed from reference TRBV30 and TRBJ1-6, reads SQTIHQWPATLVQPVGSPLSLECTVEGTSNPNLYWYRQAAGRGLQLLFYSVGIGQISSEVPQNLSASRPQDRQFILSSKKLLLSDSGFYLCASTHRVESPLHFGNGTRLTVT.

The rearrangement joins TRBV4-1 to TRBJ2-1; 11 nucleotides line up with TRBD2. CDR1 and CDR2 from the germline V gene are MGHRA and YSYEKL. V shed 1 base, J shed 7 bases, and the junction held 6 bases outside the gene matches. CDR3 length: 16 residues. CDR3 residues: CASSQGSGGARNEQFF. DNA of the CDR3: TGCGCCAGCAGCCAAGGTAGCGGGGGGGCAAGGAATGAGCAGTTCTTC.

The chain couples TRBV3-1 (or the pseudogene TRBV3-2) to TRBJ1-6, with TRBD1 as a possible D gene (6 bases). The CDR3 consists of 17 residues. In germline, CDR1 is LGHDT, CDR2 YNNKEL (reference sequence). V was shortened by 0 bases and J by 8 bases, with 17 bases between the two germline ends. The CDR3 here is CASSQDRGTGYHSPLHF. The CDR3 DNA sequence: TGTGCCAGCAGCCAAGATAGGGGAACAGGGTACCATTCACCCCTCCACTTT.

This clone showed up just once. The J gene is TRBJ1-2, the V gene TRBV29-1, with 7 bases lining up with TRBD1. Germline loops: CDR1 SQVTM, CDR2 ANQGSEA. The CDR3 is 16 residues long. The V segment lost 2 bases and the J segment 4 bases; nucleotides outside the gene matches: 13. The CDR3 is CSVEQRTGTGGYGYTF. The CDR3, as DNA: TGCAGCGTTGAACAACGGACAGGAACTGGGGGCTATGGCTACACCTTC.

The rearrangement uses TRBV6-5 and TRBJ1-2; TRBD1 matches 9 bases. Germline V gives CDR1 MNHEY, CDR2 SVGAGI. V lost 9 bases, J lost 4 bases, and 9 bases stayed unmatched. The CDR3 has 14 residues. For the CDR3, the DNA is TGTGCCAGTCCTCCCGGGACAGGGCCCTATGGCTACACCTTC. It yields the protein CASPPGTGPYGYTF.

This CDR3 is CASSLSGYEQYF. CDR3 DNA: TGTGCCAGCAGCTTAAGCGGCTACGAGCAGTACTTC. The chain is built from TRBV11-3 and TRBJ2-7, with D possibly being TRBD2 (5 bases). From germline, CDR1 is SGHNT and CDR2 YENEEA. The ends were cut back, 2 bases at V and 3 bases at J, with 5 bases in the middle. The CDR3 runs to 12 residues. The full variable domain, rest sourced from reference TRBV11-3 and TRBJ2-7, is EAGVVQSPRYKIIEKKQPVAFWCNPISGHNTLYWYLQNLGQGPELLIRYENEEAVDDSQLPKDRFSAERLKGVDSTLKIQPAELGDSAVYLCASSLSGYEQYFGPGTRLTVT.

The V and J genes are TRBV21-1 and TRBJ1-4; the D call TRBD1 from the table was never checked on the DNA. TRBV21-1 is a recognized pseudogene. This CDR3 is built from 12 residues. CDR3 protein: CASSKDQGGLFF. Written as DNA, the CDR3 is TGTGCCAGCAGCAAAGACCAGGGTGGACTGTTTTTT.